The 5 T cell receptor beta chains in this list originate from one sample, sequenced in a study of T cell responses to AZD1222 COVID-19 vaccine. The assay was immunoSEQ multiplex PCR, and TCRdb's table has in-frame clones only and misses some. The sample holds some 96,000 clones, around nine tenths seen once. This sample comprised peripheral blood, obtained on day 0 of AZD1222 vaccination. Source of these receptors: an adult in good health.

This chain joins TRBV6-5 and TRBJ2-7, with D perhaps assigned TRBD1 or TRBD2 (5 bases each). CDR3 size: 12 residues. Trimming left V 11 bases short and J 2 bases short, with 13 bases between. Germline CDR1 is MNHEY and CDR2 is SVGAGI. CDR3 sequence: CAGRDGTYEQYF. The CDR3 DNA follows: TGTGCCGGTCGGGACGGAACCTACGAGCAGTACTTC.

The chain has TRBV12-3 or TRBV12-4 and TRBJ2-2; perhaps TRBD1 as D (5 bases). This CDR3 spans 13 amino acids. V was clipped by 7 bases and J by 4 bases, with 10 bases between them. This chain's CDR3 is CASTQGPTGELFF. CDR3 bases: TGTGCCAGCACCCAGGGCCCCACCGGGGAGCTGTTTTTT.

This chain joins TRBV28 and TRBJ1-5; D gene ambiguous. The CDR3 runs 13 residues. Germline lookup yields CDR1 MDHEN and CDR2 SYDVKM. The ends were cut back, 3 bases at V and 5 bases at J, with 8 bases in the middle. In DNA, the CDR3 is TGTGCCAGCAGTTTGGGTTTCCATCAGCCCCAGCATTTT. This gives the protein CASSLGFHQPQHF.

The gene calls are TRBV5-5 and TRBJ2-3; D may be TRBD2 (6 bases). The CDR3 spans 16 residues. CDR1 is SGHKS and CDR2 is YYEKEE in the germline V gene (reference sequence). Trimming took 2 bases from V and 5 from J, leaving 18 bases between them. CDR3 loop: CASSFGGRGSGDTQYF. The CDR3 DNA sequence: TGTGCCAGCAGCTTCGGAGGTCGGGGGAGTGGAGATACGCAGTATTTT.

The CDR3 DNA follows: TGTGCCAGTAGTATCAACCCAGTGAACACTGAAGCTTTCTTT. Its translation is CASSINPVNTEAFF. V gene TRBV19 combines with J gene TRBJ1-1, with unresolved D. The CDR3 totals 14 residues. Germline V lookup: CDR1 LNHDA, CDR2 SQIVND (reference sequence). Trimming took off 3 bases at V and 0 bases at J, with 8 bases between the two ends. Variable domain in full (rest from reference TRBV19 and TRBJ1-1): DGGITQSPKYLFRKEGQNVTLSCEQNLNHDAMYWYRQDPGQGLRLIYYSQIVNDFQKGDIAEGYSVSREKKESFPLTVTSAQKNPTAFYLCASSINPVNTEAFFGQGTRLTVV.